These 3 T cell receptor beta chains originate from one sample sequenced in a study of blood T cells in healthy people across ages. Alongside a J-beta primer mix, a sample-barcoded 5' primer served in a second PCR lasting 7 to 11 cycles. In TCRdb, the 5' RACE reads were re-called with MiXCR into one record per CDR3 protein. The sample gives fewer than 2,000,000 distinct CDR3 sequences, more than 35% of which show up once; under 25% is in the top ten. Sequencing was performed on blood. All receptors derive from a human donor in good health.

This clonotype was seen more than once but under ten times. V gene TRBV12-3 or TRBV12-4 combines with J gene TRBJ1-5; D is unclear. V gave up 5 bases and J gave up 0 bases, with 17 bases separating them. The CDR3 has 17 amino acids. Written as DNA, the CDR3 is TGTGCCAGCAGTCGATGGACCGTAACTAATAGCAATCAGCCCCAGCATTTT. This translates into CASSRWTVTNSNQPQHF.

The table lists this clonotype with a few counts. V and J are TRBV7-9 and TRBJ2-1; tentatively, D is TRBD1 (6 bases). The germline CDR1 and CDR2 sequences are SEHNR and FQNEAQ (reference sequence). V was pared by 4 bases and J by 8 bases, with 9 bases between. CDR3 length equals 12 residues. This CDR3 reads CASSSGTYEQFF. In nucleotides, the CDR3 is TGTGCCAGCAGCTCCGGGACATATGAGCAGTTCTTC.

This clonotype was observed a few times. The chain couples TRBV4-1 to TRBJ1-1; D not resolved. The CDR3 extends over 13 amino acids. Germline CDR1 reads MGHRA; CDR2 reads YSYEKL. V dropped 2 bases and J dropped 6 bases, with 10 bases sitting between them. In DNA, the CDR3 is TGCGCCAGCAGCCAAAGCTGGGTCGCTGAAGCTTTCTTT. Translation: CASSQSWVAEAFF.